The next 17 T cell receptor beta chains were all read from a single sample in a study of T-cell reconstitution after alpha-beta-depleted transplantation in children. Molecular barcoding with unique molecular identifiers was used for the TCRbeta library. TCRdb analysed the PCR reads with MiXCR anew, one entry per CDR3 protein. The sample shows about 1,000,000 distinct CDR3 sequences, less than 30% of them seen only once. The starting material was PBMCs, mostly from graft donor cells, obtained 360 days after TCRalphabeta/CD19-depleted stem cell transplant. Receptor source: a boy in the first two years of life who had a stem cell transplant for SCID, so the T cells may come from the graft donor.

This clonotype was picked up a small number of times. This chain uses TRBV7-6 with TRBJ2-5; 8 bases align to TRBD1. Trimming cost V 1 base and J 5 bases; bases outside gene matches: 6. The CDR3 contains 15 residues. The germline V gene encodes CDR1 SGHVS and CDR2 FNYEAQ. DNA of the CDR3: TGTGCCAGCAGCTTAGGAGGACAGGGTGCCGAGACCCAGTACTTC. Its protein is CASSLGGQGAETQYF.

The rearrangement links TRBV12-3 or TRBV12-4 to TRBJ1-5; D uncertain. The CDR3 runs 13 residues. V shed 4 bases and J shed 10 bases, with 14 bases lying between them. This CDR3 reads CASSSRSVRPQHF. The CDR3 DNA reads as TGTGCCAGCAGTTCCCGGTCAGTTCGTCCCCAGCATTTT.

The rearrangement uses TRBV5-1 and TRBJ2-1; 8 nucleotides match TRBD1. V lost 2 bases, J lost 7 bases, and 8 bases stayed unmatched. The CDR3 loop spans 15 amino acids. Per the germline V gene, CDR1 is SGHRS and CDR2 is YFSETQ. CDR3 DNA: TGCGCCAGCAGCTTAATCGCAGGGGGCTGGAATGAGCAGTTCTTC. Its protein product is CASSLIAGGWNEQFF.

This clonotype was counted only a few times. V gene TRBV7-9 combines with J gene TRBJ2-7, with D hard to call. Germline V gene data show CDR1 as SEHNR and CDR2 as FQNEAQ (reference sequence). The CDR3 totals 13 residues. Trimming removed 5 bases from V and 2 bases from J, with 10 bases in between. The chain's CDR3 is CASSRAVAYEQYF. The CDR3 region has the DNA TGTGCCAGCAGCCGGGCAGTAGCCTACGAGCAGTACTTC.

The J gene is TRBJ2-1, the V gene TRBV5-1; D is ambiguous. From germline, CDR1 is SGHRS and CDR2 YFSETQ. V lost 8 bases, J lost 0 bases, and 24 bases lay in between. This CDR3 comprises 18 residues. CDR3 sequence reads: CASTVGRKTPYSYNEQFF. DNA for the CDR3: TGCGCCAGTACCGTGGGCAGGAAAACGCCGTACTCCTACAATGAGCAGTTCTTC.

J is TRBJ2-4 and V is TRBV10-3, with 13 bases identical to TRBD2. The CDR3 extends over 18 amino acids. V gave up 3 bases and J gave up 1 base; unmatched junction bases: 6. Germline V lookup: CDR1 ENHRY, CDR2 SYGVKD. The CDR3 nucleotides are TGTGCCATCAGTGAACGACTAGCGGGGGGAGGGGCCAAAAACATTCAGTACTTC. Residues: CAISERLAGGGAKNIQYF.

This clonotype was found a few times. The chain recombines TRBV15 with TRBJ2-3; TRBD2 matches 7 bases. V lost 5 bases to trimming and J lost 3 bases; unmatched junction nucleotides: 8. Germline V lookup: CDR1 LNHNV, CDR2 YYDKDF (reference sequence). The CDR3 has 15 residues. The CDR3 region has the DNA TGTGCCACCAGCCCGGCGGGGGTGAGGACAGATACGCAGTATTTT. This sequence encodes CATSPAGVRTDTQYF.

This clonotype occurred a few times. This rearrangement joins TRBV5-6 to TRBJ2-3; 8 positions match TRBD2. CDR3 length equals 16 residues. V lost 1 base and J lost 4; bases outside the gene matches: 8. Germline CDR1 is SGHDT and CDR2 is YYEEEE. The CDR3 nucleotides read TGTGCCAGCAGCTTGCTGGGACTAGGAGGGGCAGATACGCAGTATTTT. This encodes CASSLLGLGGADTQYF.

This chain joins TRBV29-1 and TRBJ1-5; unclear D gene. The CDR3 length is 19 residues. In germline, CDR1 is SQVTM, CDR2 ANQGSEA. The V and J ends lost 5 bases and 2 bases respectively, with 28 bases between them. In DNA form, the CDR3 reads TGCAGCGTTTCGGAGAGTATTTCAGGCAATCCTTTTCGCAATCAGCCCCAGCATTTT. This sequence encodes CSVSESISGNPFRNQPQHF.

The CDR3 protein is CAWKHTGELFF. The CDR3 DNA follows: TGTGCCTGGAAGCACACCGGGGAGCTGTTTTTT. The J gene is TRBJ2-2, the V gene TRBV30; no clear D. The CDR3 runs to 11 residues. Germline values: CDR1 GTSNPN, CDR2 SVGIG (reference sequence). Trimming stripped 4 bases from V and 3 bases from J, with 3 bases between. Complete variable domain (other parts from reference TRBV30 and TRBJ2-2): SQTIHQWPATLVQPVGSPLSLECTVEGTSNPNLYWYRQAAGRGLQLLFYSVGIGQISSEVPQNLSASRPQDRQFILSSKKLLLSDSGFYLCAWKHTGELFFGEGSRLTVL.

This chain connects TRBV7-2 to TRBJ1-4; maybe TRBD1 (5 bases). V lost 5 bases, J lost 4 bases, and 14 bases lay in between. The CDR3 length is 15 residues. Germline V CDR1 and CDR2: SGHTA, FQGNSA. The CDR3 DNA is TGTGCCAGCAGCCAAGGCTCAGGGTATAATGAAAAACTGTTTTTT. It yields the protein CASSQGSGYNEKLFF.

The chain carries TRBV30 and TRBJ2-4; maybe TRBD1 (6 bases). The germline V and J ends were trimmed by 2 bases and 1 base, with 15 bases remaining between them. Germline-derived CDR1 and CDR2 are GTSNPN and SVGIG (reference sequence). This CDR3 has 16 residues. The CDR3 here is CAWSPQGRGAKNIQYF. The CDR3, as DNA: TGTGCCTGGAGTCCGCAGGGGAGAGGGGCCAAAAACATTCAGTACTTC.

CDR3 in amino acids: CASSNTGVGTEAFF. In nucleotides, the CDR3 is TGCGCCAGCAGCAACACAGGGGTGGGCACTGAAGCTTTCTTT. The J gene is TRBJ1-1, the V gene TRBV5-1; the match to TRBD1 covers 7 bases. The CDR3 is 14 residues long. CDR1 and CDR2 from the germline V gene are SGHRS and YFSETQ. After removal of 4 bases from V and 4 bases from J, the junction contained 7 bases not matched to a gene.

In this sample, this clonotype turned up a few times. The rearrangement uses TRBV7-9 and TRBJ2-3, with unresolved D. This CDR3 comprises 15 residues. The V end lost 1 base, the J end lost 1 base, and 9 bases lay between the germline ends. Germline lookup yields CDR1 SEHNR and CDR2 FQNEAQ (reference sequence). The CDR3 spells CASSLVRWGTDTQYF. The CDR3 nucleotides read TGTGCCAGCAGCTTAGTAAGGTGGGGCACAGATACGCAGTATTTT.

This clonotype was seen only a few times. The V gene is TRBV5-1, the J gene TRBJ2-7; D may be TRBD1 or TRBD2 (5 bases each). Germline values: CDR1 SGHRS, CDR2 YFSETQ. The length of the CDR3 is 16 residues. The ends were cut back, 9 bases at V and 1 base at J, with 23 bases in the middle. The DNA of the CDR3 is TGCGCCACCTCTAGGGGAGTCCCGGAAGAGTCCTACGAGCAGTACTTC. The encoded protein is CATSRGVPEESYEQYF.

This clonotype appeared a few times. This chain uses TRBV11-1 with TRBJ2-3; 12 positions match TRBD2. The germline V gene encodes CDR1 SGHAT and CDR2 FQDESV (reference sequence). CDR3 length: 18 amino acids. With 3 bases clipped from V and 2 bases from J, the junction kept 9 bases outside the gene matches. The CDR3 reads CASSLPQTSGGHTDTQYF. For the CDR3, the DNA is TGTGCCAGCAGCTTGCCCCAAACTAGCGGGGGGCACACAGATACGCAGTATTTT.

Only a few counts were recorded for this clonotype. V usage is TRBV5-5 and J usage is TRBJ2-3; TRBD2 aligns across 9 bases. J was trimmed by 0 bases and V by 4 bases; bases with no gene match: 6. The CDR3 runs 16 residues. Germline loops: CDR1 SGHKS, CDR2 YYEKEE (reference sequence). CDR3 residues: CASSIIAGESTDTQYF. CDR3 coding DNA: TGTGCCAGCAGCATTATAGCGGGGGAAAGCACAGATACGCAGTATTTT.